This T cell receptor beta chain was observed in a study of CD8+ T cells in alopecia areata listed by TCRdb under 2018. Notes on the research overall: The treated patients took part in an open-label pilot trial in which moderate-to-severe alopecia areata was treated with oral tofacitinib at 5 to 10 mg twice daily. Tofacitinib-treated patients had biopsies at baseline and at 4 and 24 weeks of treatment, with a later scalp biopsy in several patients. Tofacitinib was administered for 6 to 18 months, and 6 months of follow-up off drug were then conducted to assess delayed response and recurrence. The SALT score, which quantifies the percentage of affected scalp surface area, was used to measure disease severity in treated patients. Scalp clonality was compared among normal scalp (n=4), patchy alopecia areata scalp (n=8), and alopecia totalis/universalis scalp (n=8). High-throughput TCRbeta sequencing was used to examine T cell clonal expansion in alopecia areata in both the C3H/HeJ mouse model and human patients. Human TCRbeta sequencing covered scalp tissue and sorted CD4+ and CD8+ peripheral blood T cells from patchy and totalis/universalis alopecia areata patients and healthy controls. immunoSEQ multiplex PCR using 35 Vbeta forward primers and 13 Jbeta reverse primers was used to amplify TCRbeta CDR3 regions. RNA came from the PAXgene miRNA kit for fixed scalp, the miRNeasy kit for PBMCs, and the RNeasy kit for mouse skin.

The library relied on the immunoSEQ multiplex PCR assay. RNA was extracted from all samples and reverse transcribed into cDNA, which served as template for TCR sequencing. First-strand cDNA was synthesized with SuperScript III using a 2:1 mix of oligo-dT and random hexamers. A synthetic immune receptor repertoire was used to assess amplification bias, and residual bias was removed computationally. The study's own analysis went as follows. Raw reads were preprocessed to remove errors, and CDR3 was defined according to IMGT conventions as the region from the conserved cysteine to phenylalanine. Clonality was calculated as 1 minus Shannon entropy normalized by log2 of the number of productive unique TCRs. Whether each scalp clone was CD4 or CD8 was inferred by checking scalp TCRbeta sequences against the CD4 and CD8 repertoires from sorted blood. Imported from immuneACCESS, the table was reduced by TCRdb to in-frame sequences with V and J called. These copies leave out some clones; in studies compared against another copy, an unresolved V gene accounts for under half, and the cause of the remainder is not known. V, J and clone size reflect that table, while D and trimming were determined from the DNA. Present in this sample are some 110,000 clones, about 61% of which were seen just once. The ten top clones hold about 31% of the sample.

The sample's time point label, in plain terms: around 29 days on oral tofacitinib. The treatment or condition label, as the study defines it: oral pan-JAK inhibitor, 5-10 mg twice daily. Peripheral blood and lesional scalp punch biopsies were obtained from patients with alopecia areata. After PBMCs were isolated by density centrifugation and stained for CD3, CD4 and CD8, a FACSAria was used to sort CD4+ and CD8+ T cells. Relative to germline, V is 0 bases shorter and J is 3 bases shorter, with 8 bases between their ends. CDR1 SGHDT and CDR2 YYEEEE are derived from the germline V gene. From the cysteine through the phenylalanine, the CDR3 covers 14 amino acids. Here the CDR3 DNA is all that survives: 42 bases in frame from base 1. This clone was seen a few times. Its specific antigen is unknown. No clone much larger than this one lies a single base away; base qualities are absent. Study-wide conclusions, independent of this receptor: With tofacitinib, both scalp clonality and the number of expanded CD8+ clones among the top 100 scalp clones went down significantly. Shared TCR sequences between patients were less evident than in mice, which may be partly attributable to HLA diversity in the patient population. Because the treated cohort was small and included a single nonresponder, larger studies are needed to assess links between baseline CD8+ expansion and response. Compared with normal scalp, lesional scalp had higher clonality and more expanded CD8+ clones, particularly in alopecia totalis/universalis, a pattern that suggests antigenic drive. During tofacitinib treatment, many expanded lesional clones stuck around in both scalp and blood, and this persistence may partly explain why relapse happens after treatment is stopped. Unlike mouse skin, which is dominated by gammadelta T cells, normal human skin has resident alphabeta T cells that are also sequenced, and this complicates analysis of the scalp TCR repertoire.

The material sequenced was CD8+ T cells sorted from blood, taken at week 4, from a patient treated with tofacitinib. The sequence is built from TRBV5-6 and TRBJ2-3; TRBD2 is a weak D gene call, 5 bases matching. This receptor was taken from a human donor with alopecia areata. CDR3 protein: CASSLAGETDTQYF. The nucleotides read TGTGCCAGCAGCTTGGCCGGGGAAACAGATACGCAGTATTTT.